Shown below are 25 T cell receptor beta chains from a single sample sequenced in a study of T cell responses to AZD1222 COVID-19 vaccine. Here immunoSEQ multiplex PCR was the method, and the copy in TCRdb shows in-frame clones only, minus some. The sample records 150,000 to 200,000 clones, about 90% being singletons. The material was peripheral blood, obtained on day 0 of AZD1222 vaccination. The receptors originated from an adult in good health.

Details on this clone: One end of the junction fails to match germline, which may point to a read error. V and J are TRBV7-7 and TRBJ2-1; 13 nucleotides align to TRBD2. Germline assignment: CDR1 SSHAT and CDR2 FNYEAQ (reference sequence). The CDR3 covers 18 residues. CDR3 sequence (DNA): TGTGCTAGCAGCACCGGCGGACTAGCGGGGGCGATCTACAATGAGCAGTTCTTC. Translating gives CASSTGGLAGAIYNEQFF.

The chain has TRBV28 and TRBJ1-2; 7 positions agree with TRBD1. The germline gives CDR1 MDHEN, CDR2 SYDVKM. The CDR3 is 16 residues long. The V gene end was trimmed by 3 bases and the J gene end by 5 bases; junction bases not matched to a gene: 12. The CDR3 loop is CASSFGGTTGPYGYTF. CDR3 nucleotides: TGTGCCAGCAGTTTCGGGGGGACGACAGGGCCATATGGCTACACCTTC.

This rearrangement joins TRBV30 to TRBJ1-2; no reliable D call. V lost 0 bases and J 4 bases, leaving 6 bases between the germline ends. The CDR3 is made up of 12 amino acids. Germline CDR1 is GTSNPN and CDR2 is SVGIG (reference sequence). The CDR3 here is CAWSVSLYGYTF. CDR3 DNA sequence: TGTGCCTGGAGTGTATCGCTCTATGGCTACACCTTC.

This rearrangement joins TRBV12-3 or TRBV12-4 to TRBJ1-4; tentatively, D is TRBD1 (6 bases). The CDR3 runs 12 residues. The germline V and J ends were trimmed by 7 bases and 8 bases, with 11 bases remaining between them. For the CDR3, the DNA is TGTGCCAGCAAGGGGGGCGGAGAAAAACTGTTTTTT. It is translated as CASKGGGEKLFF.

J is TRBJ2-5 and V is TRBV7-9, with D unclear. Trimming removed 6 bases at V and 4 bases at J, with 12 bases between. This CDR3 spans 13 amino acids. Germline V lookup: CDR1 SEHNR, CDR2 FQNEAQ (reference sequence). CDR3: CASREPSGETQYF. The CDR3 coding sequence is TGTGCCAGCAGGGAGCCTTCCGGAGAGACCCAGTACTTC.

The rearrangement links TRBV28 to TRBJ2-2; 7 positions match TRBD1. Germline V gene lookup returns CDR1 MDHEN and CDR2 SYDVKM. V lost 8 bases to trimming and J lost 3 bases; unmatched junction nucleotides: 6. This CDR3 is built from 14 residues. The CDR3: CASRRGGDTGELFF. CDR3 DNA: TGTGCCAGCCGGAGAGGGGGCGACACCGGGGAGCTGTTTTTT.

This chain uses TRBV2 with TRBJ1-5; the D is unclear. The germline CDR1 and CDR2 sequences are SNHLY and FYNNEI. The CDR3 totals 15 residues. The V and J ends lost 5 bases and 2 bases respectively, with 13 bases between them. In DNA, the CDR3 is TGTGCCAGCAGTTTTGCGGGGTCGGGCAATCAGCCCCAGCATTTT. Translated, it gives CASSFAGSGNQPQHF.

Only one count was recorded for this clone. The chain joins TRBV30 to TRBJ1-3, with 9 bases that match TRBD1. The germline gives CDR1 GTSNPN, CDR2 SVGIG (reference sequence). This CDR3 comprises 13 residues. DNA for the CDR3: TGTGGGACAGGGGCACGCTCTGGAAACACCATATATTTT. Translating gives CGTGARSGNTIYF.

The chain links TRBV24-1 to TRBJ2-7; D is unclear. The germline V gene encodes CDR1 KGHDR and CDR2 SFDVKD. This CDR3 region has 14 residues. Trimming pared 9 bases from V and 4 bases from J, leaving 18 bases between. As DNA, the CDR3 is TGTGCCACCCCCCGGTTCCCCCCGCTGTACGAGCAGTACTTC. Residues: CATPRFPPLYEQYF.

The chain carries TRBV24-1 and TRBJ2-2; D gene uncertain. Per the germline V gene, CDR1 is KGHDR and CDR2 is SFDVKD. This CDR3 region has 15 residues. Deletions cut 4 bases from V and 4 bases from J, with 12 bases between. In nucleotides, the CDR3 is TGTGCCACCAGTGACGCCGGTTCTTTCACCGGGGAGCTGTTTTTT. Amino acids: CATSDAGSFTGELFF.

The chain recombines TRBV7-3 with TRBJ2-3, with 8 bases identical to TRBD2. Germline V gives CDR1 SGHTA, CDR2 FQGTGA. The CDR3 loop spans 16 amino acids. V shed 5 bases and J 2 bases; nucleotides not matched to a gene: 9. The CDR3 bases are TGTGCCAGCAGCCCCACCGGGACTAGGTACACAGATACGCAGTATTTT. It codes for CASSPTGTRYTDTQYF.

This chain links TRBV27 with TRBJ2-3, with 8 bases identical to TRBD2. The CDR3 has 14 amino acids. V was clipped by 6 bases and J by 5 bases; unmatched bases: 7. The V gene's germline CDR1 is MNHEY and CDR2 SMNVEV (reference sequence). The CDR3 DNA is TGTGCCAGCAGCCCGGGAGGGCCCGGAGATACGCAGTATTTT. Protein product: CASSPGGPGDTQYF.

V and J are TRBV18 and TRBJ2-7; D remains ambiguous. CDR1 KGHSH and CDR2 LQKENI come from the germline V gene. V lost 10 bases and J 2 bases, leaving 21 bases between the germline ends. The CDR3 is 15 residues long. The CDR3 bases are TGTGCCACCCGACCGGCAGGCAGAGCCGCCTACGAGCAGTACTTC. Amino acid sequence: CATRPAGRAAYEQYF.

V usage is TRBV18 and J usage is TRBJ1-2; a weak D match, TRBD1 (5 bases). CDR1 and CDR2 (germline): KGHSH, LQKENI. The CDR3 totals 13 residues. V lost 3 bases and J lost 11, with 16 bases in between. Here the CDR3 reads CASSPSQADKYTF. The CDR3 DNA reads as TGTGCCAGCTCACCTAGCCAGGCGGACAAGTACACCTTC.

The chain links TRBV6-1 to TRBJ2-1, with 8 bases fitting TRBD2. After removal of 2 bases from V and 1 base from J, the junction contained 16 bases not matched to a gene. This CDR3 is built from 20 residues. The germline V gene has CDR1 MNHNS and CDR2 SASEGT. The CDR3 bases are TGTGCCAGCAGTGAACTTTCCGGACTAGCAAACAAGGGGTCCTACAATGAGCAGTTCTTC. Its protein product is CASSELSGLANKGSYNEQFF.

The genes are TRBV5-1 and TRBJ1-2, with D unclear. Looked up from germline, CDR1 is SGHRS and CDR2 is YFSETQ. V was trimmed by 4 bases and J by 0 bases, leaving 13 bases between them. CDR3 length: 15 residues. The CDR3 DNA reads as TGCGCCAGCAGCATGGCCGACCGGGCTAACTATGGCTACACCTTC. It specifies CASSMADRANYGYTF.

V gene TRBV6-5 combines with J gene TRBJ1-2; D is undetermined. Trimming took 2 bases from V and 4 from J, leaving 14 bases between them. Germline V CDR1 and CDR2: MNHEY, SVGAGI. CDR3 size: 15 residues. In DNA form, the CDR3 reads TGTGCCAGCAGTTACGCTGACCACCCCGCCTATGGCTACACCTTC. This translates into CASSYADHPAYGYTF.

The chain is built from TRBV7-2 and TRBJ2-7; 11 bases are a match to TRBD2. CDR3 length equals 16 residues. The germline V gene encodes CDR1 SGHTA and CDR2 FQGNSA. V shed 2 bases and J 6 bases; nucleotides not matched to a gene: 9. The CDR3 protein is CASSLLTSGGEREQYF. DNA for the CDR3: TGTGCCAGCAGCTTACTAACTAGCGGGGGAGAGCGCGAGCAGTACTTC.

This clone was counted once. The rearrangement links TRBV7-3 to TRBJ2-7, with D possibly being TRBD2 (5 bases). The germline V and J ends were trimmed by 5 bases and 3 bases, with 17 bases remaining between them. The germline gives CDR1 SGHTA, CDR2 FQGTGA. CDR3 size: 15 residues. The chain's CDR3 is CASSPHEGALYEQYF. CDR3 coding DNA: TGTGCCAGCAGCCCGCATGAGGGTGCCCTCTACGAGCAGTACTTC.

V is TRBV7-9 and J is TRBJ1-5; D gene uncertain. Germline V CDR1 and CDR2: SEHNR, FQNEAQ (reference sequence). The CDR3 has 15 amino acids. V was pared by 1 base and J by 5 bases, with 12 bases between. The CDR3 region has the DNA TGTGCCAGCAGCTTAGTGGGCGGGAATGATCAGCCCCAGCATTTT. Translation gives CASSLVGGNDQPQHF. Variable domain in full (rest from reference TRBV7-9 and TRBJ1-5): DTGVSQNPRHKITKRGQNVTFRCDPISEHNRLYWYRQTLGQGPEFLTYFQNEAQLEKSRLLSDRFSAERPKGSFSTLEIQRTEQGDSAMYLCASSLVGGNDQPQHFGDGTRLSIL.

The chain uses TRBV11-2 and TRBJ2-7; 9 positions agree with TRBD1. V lost 5 bases and J lost 2; bases outside the gene matches: 4. This CDR3 region has 14 residues. Germline V gene sequence: CDR1 SGHAT, CDR2 FQNNGV. The CDR3 here is CASSGGTGPYEQYF. In nucleotides, the CDR3 is TGTGCCAGCAGCGGGGGGACAGGGCCCTACGAGCAGTACTTC.

This sequence joins TRBV4-1 and TRBJ1-4, with 10 nucleotides matching TRBD1. Germline CDR1 reads MGHRA; CDR2 reads YSYEKL. The length of the CDR3 is 16 residues. V gave up 2 bases and J gave up 5 bases; unmatched junction bases: 5. This CDR3 is CASSQTPGQGNEKLFF. For the CDR3, the DNA is TGCGCCAGCAGCCAAACCCCGGGACAGGGGAATGAAAAACTGTTTTTT.

V is TRBV28 and J is TRBJ2-3; possible D gene TRBD2, 7 bases. Deletions cut 6 bases from V and 4 bases from J, with 20 bases between. Germline V CDR1 and CDR2: MDHEN, SYDVKM. The CDR3 sequence is 16 residues long. CDR3 nucleotide sequence: TGTGCCAGCAGCCAAGGAGGGGGGGGCCCCCCAGATACGCAGTATTTT. As protein: CASSQGGGGPPDTQYF.

The chain uses TRBV12-3 or TRBV12-4 and TRBJ2-5; D is ambiguous. CDR3 length equals 13 residues. V gave up 4 bases and J gave up 4 bases, with 10 bases separating them. The CDR3 nucleotides are TGTGCCAGCAGTTCGGGCCCCGGAGAGACCCAGTACTTC. Translating it yields CASSSGPGETQYF.

The rearrangement links TRBV7-3 to TRBJ2-1; D call uncertain. Trimming took off 5 bases at V and 10 bases at J, with 12 bases between the two ends. CDR3 length equals 12 residues. Germline lookup yields CDR1 SGHTA and CDR2 FQGTGA. DNA of the CDR3: TGTGCCAGCAGCGTCCGGGCCGGGGAGCAGTTCTTC. Translating gives CASSVRAGEQFF.